The clone carrying this T cell receptor beta chain has a handful of counts. Its cognate antigen is unknown. The data derive from a study of T-cell reconstitution after alpha-beta-depleted transplantation in children. Findings and caveats of the study: The high TCRbeta diversity at day 60 in some patients came from surviving recipient T cells and thymic progenitors. T-cell counts and diversity at one year post-transplant came mainly from newly produced T cells. There were reportedly several hundred expanded graft clones from which alpha-beta T cells came about two months after transplant.

For TCRbeta, the library was prepared with unique molecular identifiers. In TCRdb, the PCR reads were re-called with MiXCR into one record per CDR3 protein. This repertoire shows about 830,000 distinct CDR3 sequences, roughly 15% found once; its top ten account for just under 5%. The material was PBMCs, mostly from graft donor cells, obtained 360 days after TCRalphabeta/CD19-depleted stem cell transplant. This sequence was found in a male patient between 5 and 17 years old who had a stem cell transplant for acute lymphoblastic leukemia, so the T cells may come from the graft donor.

CDR3 sequence reads: CAISSDRGNTEAFF. CDR3 nucleotides: TGTGCCATCAGTTCGGACAGGGGGAACACTGAAGCTTTCTTT. The gene calls are TRBV10-3 and TRBJ1-1; 9 positions agree with TRBD1. After removal of 5 bases from V and 1 base from J, the junction contained 2 bases not matched to a gene. The CDR3 is 14 residues long. CDR1 is ENHRY and CDR2 is SYGVKD in the germline V gene.